These 26 T cell receptor beta chains were all obtained from the same sample, sequenced in a study of T cells in Graves' hyperthyroidism and ophthalmopathy. It was RNA transcripts that yielded the amplified TCR beta CDR3 regions. When the TCR CDR3 underwent first-round RT-PCR, the HTBI primer set was used. In TCRdb, the multiplex PCR reads were re-called with MiXCR into one record per CDR3 protein. This table has hundreds of thousands of distinct CDR3 sequences, roughly 17% appearing once. Source material: blood. The source is a woman in her twenties or thirties with Graves' hyperthyroidism.

The chain couples TRBV19 to TRBJ2-2, with D perhaps TRBD2 (5 bases). V shed 10 bases and J shed 3 bases, with 24 bases lying between them. The CDR3 sequence is 17 residues long. Germline lookup yields CDR1 LNHDA and CDR2 SQIVND (reference sequence). Here the CDR3 DNA reads TGTGCCACCCCGCGAGAGGCGGGTGGGCCGGACACCGGGGAGCTGTTTTTT. Amino acid sequence: CATPREAGGPDTGELFF.

This clonotype was observed a few times. The chain employs TRBV5-6 and TRBJ1-4; D is unclear. From germline, CDR1 is SGHDT and CDR2 YYEEEE. Trimming cost V 4 bases and J 0 bases, with 10 bases left between them. This CDR3 comprises 15 residues. This chain's CDR3 is CASSRTPSTNEKLFF. Here the CDR3 DNA reads TGTGCCAGCAGCCGAACGCCATCAACTAATGAAAAACTGTTTTTT.

This clonotype was seen only a few times. The CDR3 here is CASSEFGNDGYTF. CDR3 DNA sequence: TGTGCCAGCAGTGAATTTGGCAATGATGGCTACACCTTC. The chain uses TRBV2 and TRBJ1-2; D unclear. The CDR3 contains 13 residues. Germline assignment: CDR1 SNHLY and CDR2 FYNNEI. V was pared by 2 bases and J by 6 bases, with 10 bases between.

This clonotype was seen many times. V usage is TRBV15 and J usage is TRBJ2-3; no clear D gene. The CDR3 sequence is 16 residues long. The V gene's germline CDR1 is LNHNV and CDR2 YYDKDF (reference sequence). Trimming took 0 bases from V and 0 from J, leaving 10 bases between them. The CDR3 bases are TGTGCCACCAGCAGAGAACACGCCGTAAGCACAGATACGCAGTATTTT. This encodes CATSREHAVSTDTQYF.

This clonotype was seen a handful of times. The chain joins TRBV20-1 to TRBJ1-1, with D hard to call. V lost 0 bases and J 1 base, leaving 9 bases between the germline ends. Germline V CDR1 and CDR2: DFQATT, SNEGSKA (reference sequence). The CDR3 is 14 amino acids. The CDR3 loop reads CSARDPKGNTEAFF. For the CDR3, the DNA is TGCAGTGCTAGAGATCCAAAAGGGAACACTGAAGCTTTCTTT.

This sequence joins TRBV7-9 and TRBJ2-7; TRBD2 matches 12 bases. This CDR3 is 15 amino acids long. With 4 bases clipped from V and 4 bases from J, the junction kept 5 bases outside the gene matches. Germline-derived CDR1 and CDR2 are SEHNR and FQNEAQ (reference sequence). This CDR3 is CASSSLAGGGYEQYF. In nucleotides, the CDR3 is TGTGCCAGCAGCTCACTAGCGGGAGGCGGGTACGAGCAGTACTTC. Together with reference TRBV7-9 and TRBJ2-7, the CDR3 gives the full variable domain: DTGVSQNPRHKITKRGQNVTFRCDPISEHNRLYWYRQTLGQGPEFLTYFQNEAQLEKSRLLSDRFSAERPKGSFSTLEIQRTEQGDSAMYLCASSSLAGGGYEQYFGPGTRLTVT.

This clonotype was recorded a few times. The genes are TRBV9 and TRBJ2-7; 8 nucleotides line up with TRBD2. After removal of 4 bases from V and 2 bases from J, the junction contained 17 bases not matched to a gene. This CDR3 region has 18 residues. Germline CDR1 reads SGDLS; CDR2 reads YYNGEE. Here the CDR3 reads CASSHGGGDREATYEQYF. CDR3 nucleotide sequence: TGTGCCAGCAGCCACGGGGGGGGGGACCGGGAGGCGACCTACGAGCAGTACTTC.

This clonotype was seen a handful of times. The V gene is TRBV6-5, the J gene TRBJ2-2; D remains ambiguous. The germline CDR1 and CDR2 sequences are MNHEY and SVGAGI. The CDR3 is 15 amino acids. The V gene lost 0 bases and the J gene lost 2 bases, with 7 bases spanning the gap. CDR3 protein: CASSYSTLNTGELFF. In DNA, the CDR3 is TGTGCCAGCAGTTACTCGACCCTTAACACCGGGGAGCTGTTTTTT.

Only a few counts were recorded for this clonotype. The CDR3 nucleotides are TGCAGTGCTAGGCCGACACAGGAGACCTCGAACACCGGGGAGCTGTTTTTT. It encodes CSARPTQETSNTGELFF. The chain has TRBV20-1 and TRBJ2-2, with D perhaps TRBD1 (5 bases). Trimming cost V 3 bases and J 0 bases, with 17 bases left between them. Germline CDR1 is DFQATT and CDR2 is SNEGSKA (reference sequence). The CDR3 is made up of 17 amino acids.

This sequence joins TRBV10-2 and TRBJ2-7; D is ambiguous. Trimming pared 6 bases from V and 2 bases from J, leaving 17 bases between. CDR1 and CDR2 (germline): WSHSY, SAAADI. This CDR3 is 15 amino acids long. CDR3 nucleotide sequence: TGCGCCAGCAGCGATGCTCGACTTTCCCCCTACGAGCAGTACTTC. Translation: CASSDARLSPYEQYF.

This clonotype was seen at least ten times. The V gene is TRBV28, the J gene TRBJ2-7, with 9 bases fitting TRBD1. Germline-derived CDR1 and CDR2 are MDHEN and SYDVKM. The CDR3 covers 16 residues. V gave up 7 bases and J gave up 2 bases; unmatched junction bases: 12. The CDR3 region has the DNA TGTGCCAGCATTACCCCCGGGACAGGGCGAACCTACGAGCAGTACTTC. Translating gives CASITPGTGRTYEQYF.

The chain recombines TRBV11-2 with TRBJ2-7, with 7 bases aligning to TRBD2. V shed 8 bases, J shed 1 base, and the junction held 8 bases outside the gene matches. The CDR3 has 14 residues. Germline V gives CDR1 SGHAT, CDR2 FQNNGV. The CDR3 here is CASSQLAVSYEQYF. The CDR3 DNA is TGTGCCAGCTCCCAGCTAGCGGTATCCTACGAGCAGTACTTC.

The CDR3 DNA is TGTGCCACCAGTGAAGGGGACAGGGTCCCAGATACGCAGTATTTT. It yields the protein CATSEGDRVPDTQYF. The chain couples TRBV24-1 to TRBJ2-3, with 9 positions matching TRBD1. J lost 4 bases, V lost 4 bases, and 5 bases had no gene match. Germline V gene lookup returns CDR1 KGHDR and CDR2 SFDVKD. This CDR3 is 15 amino acids long.

This clonotype was detected ten times or more. This chain joins TRBV28 and TRBJ1-1; D ambiguous. V lost 4 bases, J lost 0 bases, and 6 bases lay in between. The CDR3 is 13 amino acids. Germline CDR1 is MDHEN and CDR2 is SYDVKM. CDR3 loop: CASSSRLNTEAFF. The CDR3 DNA reads as TGTGCCAGCAGTTCCAGGTTGAACACTGAAGCTTTCTTT. Complete variable domain (other parts from reference TRBV28 and TRBJ1-1): DVKVTQSSRYLVKRTGEKVFLECVQDMDHENMFWYRQDPGLGLRLIYFSYDVKMKEKGDIPEGYSVSREKKERFSLILESASTNQTSMYLCASSSRLNTEAFFGQGTRLTVV.

V is TRBV28 and J is TRBJ1-5, with 9 bases lining up with TRBD1. The CDR3 contains 16 residues. Germline trimming cut 5 bases from V and 4 bases from J; bases unmatched to any gene: 9. Germline CDR1 and CDR2: MDHEN and SYDVKM. The CDR3 reads CASSKTSGTGNQPQHF. CDR3 DNA sequence: TGTGCCAGCAGTAAAACCAGCGGGACAGGGAATCAGCCCCAGCATTTT.

A word on this clonotype: A much more abundant neighbour one base away suggests this may be a read error. The CDR3 sequence: CASTPDVNNEQYF. CDR3 coding DNA: TGTGCCAGCACCCCGGACGTAAACAATGAGCAGTACTTC. The V and J genes are TRBV6-1 and TRBJ2-7; D gene ambiguous. The ends were cut back, 7 bases at V and 7 bases at J, with 17 bases in the middle. The CDR3 runs 13 residues. Germline V gives CDR1 MNHNS, CDR2 SASEGT.

The chain joins TRBV28 to TRBJ2-1; D tentatively reads TRBD1 or TRBD2 (5 bases each). The CDR3 is 13 amino acids. The germline V gene has CDR1 MDHEN and CDR2 SYDVKM. V shed 7 bases and J shed 8 bases, with 15 bases lying between them. CDR3 sequence reads: CASTPLLGDEQFF. Written as DNA, the CDR3 is TGTGCCAGCACCCCCCTCCTGGGGGATGAGCAGTTCTTC.

This clonotype was detected many times. The chain recombines TRBV28 with TRBJ2-7; 14 bases map to TRBD2. V lost 6 bases, J lost 1 base, and 14 bases stayed unmatched. Germline CDR1 and CDR2: MDHEN and SYDVKM. The CDR3 is made up of 19 amino acids. CDR3 region: CASRGNRGLAGVRSYEQYF. CDR3 nucleotide sequence: TGTGCCAGCAGGGGTAACAGGGGACTAGCGGGAGTAAGATCCTACGAGCAGTACTTC.

The V gene is TRBV7-3, the J gene TRBJ2-1, with D possibly being TRBD2 (6 bases). Trimming removed 5 bases at V and 4 bases at J, with 21 bases between. This CDR3 spans 17 amino acids. Germline loops: CDR1 SGHTA, CDR2 FQGTGA. The CDR3 coding sequence is TGTGCCAGCAGCAAGCGGACTAACCCCGAGGGATACAATGAGCAGTTCTTC. Translating it yields CASSKRTNPEGYNEQFF.

This clonotype occurred a few times. This chain links TRBV12-3 or TRBV12-4 with TRBJ2-2; D is undetermined. The CDR3 extends over 12 amino acids. The ends were cut back, 7 bases at V and 5 bases at J, with 8 bases in the middle. CDR3 loop: CASTGPTGELFF. For the CDR3, the DNA is TGTGCCAGCACCGGGCCGACCGGGGAGCTGTTTTTT.

This clonotype was counted at least ten times. This rearrangement joins TRBV27 to TRBJ2-7; perhaps TRBD1 as D (5 bases). V was shortened by 5 bases and J by 2 bases, with 13 bases between the two germline ends. Germline CDR1 and CDR2: MNHEY and SMNVEV (reference sequence). This CDR3 region has 14 residues. CDR3 residues: CASSPPDNPYEQYF. The CDR3 DNA reads as TGTGCCAGCAGTCCTCCGGACAACCCCTACGAGCAGTACTTC.

The chain carries TRBV27 and TRBJ2-3, with TRBD1 as a possible D gene (5 bases). This CDR3 spans 13 amino acids. CDR1 is MNHEY and CDR2 is SMNVEV in the germline V gene (reference sequence). Between the trimmed V and J ends, which lost 10 bases and 6 bases, there was a span of 17 bases. The CDR3 region has the DNA TGTGCCACCAGGACATTTAGATCCGATACGCAGTATTTT. Translated, it gives CATRTFRSDTQYF.

The table lists this clonotype with many counts. This chain joins TRBV3-1 and TRBJ1-2, with 11 bases aligning to TRBD1. This CDR3 is built from 14 residues. V dropped 4 bases and J dropped 4; count of bases not matched to a gene: 2. Germline loops: CDR1 LGHDT, CDR2 YNNKEL (reference sequence). As DNA, the CDR3 is TGTGCCAGCAGCCCCGGGACAGGGGGCTATGGCTACACCTTC. Its protein product is CASSPGTGGYGYTF.

This clonotype was seen at least ten times. CDR3 coding DNA: TGTGCCAGCAGCCAAGATCGTAGTATCCGGTCACCCCTCCACTTT. This encodes CASSQDRSIRSPLHF. The rearrangement joins TRBV3-1 to TRBJ1-6; D is unclear. Germline CDR1 and CDR2: LGHDT and YNNKEL (reference sequence). Trimming removed 0 bases from V and 10 bases from J, with 13 bases in between. The CDR3 has 15 amino acids. Looking up the rest from reference TRBV3-1 and TRBJ1-6 gives the full variable domain: DTAVSQTPKYLVTQMGNDKSIKCEQNLGHDTMYWYKQDSKKFLKIMFSYNNKELIINETVPNRFSPKSPDKAHLNLHINSLELGDSAVYFCASSQDRSIRSPLHFGNGTRLTVT.

This clonotype was detected ten times or more. The chain employs TRBV6-2 or TRBV6-3 and TRBJ2-7, with D tentatively TRBD1 (5 bases). This CDR3 comprises 13 residues. The V gene lost 2 bases and the J gene lost 6 bases, with 11 bases spanning the gap. The germline gives CDR1 MNHEY, CDR2 SVGEGT. DNA for the CDR3: TGTGCCAGCAGTTACGCGCAGGGTGGCGAGCAGTACTTC. Translating it yields CASSYAQGGEQYF.

This clonotype was counted only a few times. This sequence joins TRBV6-2 or TRBV6-3 and TRBJ2-7; TRBD2 agrees at 8 bases. J was trimmed by 3 bases and V by 2 bases; bases with no gene match: 3. This CDR3 is built from 14 residues. Germline CDR1 MNHEY, CDR2 SVGEGT. As DNA, the CDR3 is TGTGCCAGCAGTTACCCGGCGGGAGGCTACGAGCAGTACTTC. Its protein product is CASSYPAGGYEQYF.